This is a list of T cell receptor beta chains from one sample in a study of blood T cell repertoires in COVID-19. This table comes from immunoSEQ multiplex PCR, and its TCRdb copy is limited to in-frame clones, with some not included. The sample has some 330,000 clones, around 90% seen once. The sequenced sample was PBMCs or T cells enriched from blood (not recorded which). Receptors originate from a man under 40 who had recovered from COVID-19. CDR3s include the opening cysteine and the closing phenylalanine or tryptophan. Fields, in order: D gene, J gene, clone size, V gene, CDR3 protein, CDR3 DNA. A D gene is named only where the DNA matches it firmly. Where a row states a size, it is once, few, many or the class of an expanded clone; other rows omit it.

>NA|TRBJ2-1|NA|TRBV27
CASSRRDGGNNEQFF
TGTGCCAGCAGTCGCCGGGACGGGGGAAACAATGAGCAGTTCTTC
>NA|TRBJ2-1|NA|TRBV25-1
CASSDSPSSSYNEQFF
TGTGCCAGCAGTGATTCTCCTTCTAGCTCCTACAATGAGCAGTTCTTC
>TRBD2|TRBJ2-1|NA|TRBV7-8
CASRGLAGASRSYNEQFF
TGTGCCAGCCGCGGCCTAGCGGGGGCCTCGCGGTCCTACAATGAGCAGTTCTTC
>NA|TRBJ1-2|NA|TRBV5-4
CASSSQGINYGYTF
TGTGCCAGCAGCTCTCAGGGGATCAACTATGGCTACACCTTC
>TRBD1|TRBJ2-2|few|TRBV30
CAWRGTGTGELFF
TGTGCCTGGAGAGGGACAGGGACCGGGGAGCTGTTTTTT
>TRBD1|TRBJ2-5|NA|TRBV19
CASKGTGGLETQYF
TGTGCCAGTAAGGGGACAGGGGGCTTGGAGACCCAGTACTTC
>TRBD1|TRBJ1-1|NA|TRBV29-1
CSVHRGRWTEAFF
TGCAGCGTACACAGGGGTAGGTGGACTGAAGCTTTCTTT
>NA|TRBJ2-2|few|TRBV7-9
CASSFRSDFGELFF
TGTGCCAGCAGCTTCCGGAGCGATTTCGGGGAGCTGTTTTTT
>NA|TRBJ2-7|NA|TRBV6-5
CASSLLRGEQYF
TGTGCCAGCAGCCTGCTCCGGGGAGAGCAGTACTTC
>TRBD2|TRBJ2-5|few|TRBV7-2
CASSLGWGGRATQYF
TGTGCCAGCAGCTTAGGATGGGGAGGGCGAGCGACCCAGTACTTC
>NA|TRBJ1-4|NA|TRBV27
CASSLSPRGNEKLFF
TGTGCCAGCAGTTTATCGCCCAGGGGTAATGAAAAACTGTTTTTT
>NA|TRBJ2-2|NA|TRBV11-3
CASSLGISGNTGELFF
TGTGCCAGCAGCTTAGGTATTAGCGGAAACACCGGGGAGCTGTTTTTT
>TRBD1|TRBJ1-2|NA|TRBV13
CASSQWDRGRGNYGYTF
TGTGCCAGCAGCCAATGGGACAGGGGGCGAGGGAACTATGGCTACACCTTC
>NA|TRBJ2-1|NA|TRBV27
CASSRRVYNEQFF
TGTGCCAGCAGTCGCAGGGTATACAATGAGCAGTTCTTC
>TRBD1|TRBJ1-4|NA|TRBV7-9
CASSLTGGVEKLFF
TGTGCCAGCAGCCTAACAGGGGGCGTTGAAAAACTGTTTTTT
>NA|TRBJ2-1|NA|TRBV7-6
CASTEAWNKEENEQFF
TGTGCCAGCACCGAAGCGTGGAACAAAGAAGAGAATGAGCAGTTCTTC
>NA|TRBJ2-1|NA|TRBV19
CASSGARYNEQFF
TGTGCCAGTAGTGGGGCTAGGTACAATGAGCAGTTCTTC
>NA|TRBJ1-4|NA|TRBV2
CASQYTSTNEKLFF
TGTGCCAGCCAATACACATCAACTAATGAAAAACTGTTTTTT
>TRBD1|TRBJ1-2|NA|TRBV2
CASGGQSAYGYTF
TGTGCCAGCGGGGGACAGTCTGCCTATGGCTACACCTTC
>NA|TRBJ2-1|NA|TRBV7-9
CASSLRLDEQFF
TGTGCCAGCAGCCTGCGGTTGGATGAGCAGTTCTTC
>NA|TRBJ1-3|few|TRBV5-5
CASSPVRSLNSGNTIYF
TGTGCCAGCAGCCCCGTGAGGAGCTTAAACTCTGGAAACACCATATATTTT
>NA|TRBJ2-4|once|TRBV24-1
CATSESPSSIQYF
TGTGCCACCAGTGAATCTCCATCGAGCATTCAGTACTTC
>NA|TRBJ1-6|NA|TRBV5-1
CASSLGTGYNSPLHF
TGCGCCAGCAGCTTAGGAACAGGGTATAATTCACCCCTCCACTTT